This TCR beta chain was sequenced for a study of breast tumors, draining lymph nodes, adjacent tissues. Findings and limits, study-wide: Tumor T cell lymph node origin was a supported hypothesis, not proven.

TCRdb re-analysed the multiplex PCR reads in MiXCR, keeping a single row per CDR3 protein. This table has tens of thousands of distinct CDR3 sequences, roughly 60% appearing once. This clonotype was counted a single time. The antigen remains unidentified. J was trimmed by 8 bases and V by 4 bases; bases with no gene match: 4. The germline gives CDR1 SGHKS, CDR2 YYEKEE (reference sequence). CDR3 length: 13 residues. The chain couples TRBV5-5 to TRBJ1-2; 11 bases agree with TRBD1. The sample was tumor-adjacent breast tissue. The TCR sequence derives from a female donor with breast cancer. Some clones in this sample may be carry-over from other donors' samples. As DNA, the CDR3 is TGTGCCAGCAGCATAGGACAGGGGGCAGGCTACACCTTC. It specifies CASSIGQGAGYTF.